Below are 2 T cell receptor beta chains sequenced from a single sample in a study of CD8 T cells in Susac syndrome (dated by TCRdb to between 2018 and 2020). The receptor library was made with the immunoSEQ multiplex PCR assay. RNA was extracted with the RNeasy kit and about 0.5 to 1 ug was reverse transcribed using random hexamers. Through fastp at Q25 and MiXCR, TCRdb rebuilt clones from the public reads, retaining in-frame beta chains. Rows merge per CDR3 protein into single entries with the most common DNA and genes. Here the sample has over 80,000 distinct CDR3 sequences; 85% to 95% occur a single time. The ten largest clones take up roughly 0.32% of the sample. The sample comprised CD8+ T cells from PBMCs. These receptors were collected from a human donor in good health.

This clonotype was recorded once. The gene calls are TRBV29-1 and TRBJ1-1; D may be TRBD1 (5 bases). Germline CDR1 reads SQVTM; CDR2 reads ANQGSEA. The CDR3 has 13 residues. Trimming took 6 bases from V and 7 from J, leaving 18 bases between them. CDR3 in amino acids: CSVRESREIEAFF. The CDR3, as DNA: TGCAGCGTAAGAGAGTCCAGGGAAATTGAAGCTTTCTTT. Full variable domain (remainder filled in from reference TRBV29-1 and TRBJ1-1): SAVISQKPSRDICQRGTSLTIQCQVDSQVTMMFWYRQQPGQSLTLIATANQGSEATYESGFVIDKFPISRPNLTFSTLTVSNMSPEDSSIYLCSVRESREIEAFFGQGTRLTVV.

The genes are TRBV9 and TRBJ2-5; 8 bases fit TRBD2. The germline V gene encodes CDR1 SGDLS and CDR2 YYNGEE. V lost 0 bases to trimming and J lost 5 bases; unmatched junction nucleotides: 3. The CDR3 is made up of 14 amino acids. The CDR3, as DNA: TGTGCCAGCAGCGTAGCCACGGGGGGGGAGACCCAGTACTTC. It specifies CASSVATGGETQYF. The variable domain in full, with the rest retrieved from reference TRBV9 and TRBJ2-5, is DSGVTQTPKHLITATGQRVTLRCSPRSGDLSVYWYQQSLDQGLQFLIQYYNGEERAKGNILERFSAQQFPDLHSELNLSSLELGDSALYFCASSVATGGETQYFGPGTRLLVL.